This TCR beta chain was sequenced during a study of blood T cells in healthy people across ages. Points on this clonotype: The antigen is not known.

Overall study findings and caveats: Both higher diversity and more naive CD4+ cells marked long-lived donors when set against aged donors. Those diversity estimates obtained from one million T cells were thought to be underestimates.

The ends lost 7 bases at V and 0 bases at J; junction bases unmatched: 5. The length of the CDR3 is 13 residues. CDR1 and CDR2 from the germline V gene are SQVTM and ANQGSEA. Through a sample-barcoded 5' primer and a J-beta primer mix, a second PCR was run for roughly 6 to 11 cycles. TCRdb reprocessed the 5' RACE reads via MiXCR and lists one record per CDR3 protein. The data contain 1.5 million to 1.9 million distinct CDR3 sequences, about 42% of them singletons. The sequence derives from a woman aged 18 to 35 in good health. The chain carries TRBV29-1 and TRBJ2-7; 8 bases are a match to TRBD2. Material: blood. The CDR3 region is CSGSGGLSYEQYF. DNA for the CDR3: TGCAGCGGGAGCGGGGGTCTCTCCTACGAGCAGTACTTC.